Listed below are T cell receptor beta chains from one sample, sequenced in a study of blood T cell repertoires in COVID-19. Data came from immunoSEQ multiplex PCR; TCRdb stores just in-frame clones and leaves some out. The sample yields approximately 130,000 clones, 84% seen once. The sample was peripheral blood. Receptor source: a human donor in a cohort sampled during active COVID-19. Each CDR3 is given with its conserved first and last residue. D genes are given only for firm matches. Only some rows state a clone size, as once, few, many or a class for expanded clones.

>TRBD2|-|TRBJ2-7|TRBV6-5
TGTGCCAGCAGTTACGGGACTAGGGGTTACGAGCAGTACTTC
CASSYGTRGYEQYF
>-|-|TRBJ2-7|TRBV12-3/TRBV12-4
TGTGCCAGCAGCCCTCGTGGCGGCGCCGAGCAGTACTTC
CASSPRGGAEQYF
>-|-|TRBJ1-5|TRBV12-3/TRBV12-4
TGTGCCAGCAGCCGGGGGTACAATCAGCCCCAGCATTTT
CASSRGYNQPQHF
>-|-|TRBJ1-2|TRBV6-1
TGTGCCAGCAGTGAATTGATGACCCTAGGCTATGGCTACACCTTC
CASSELMTLGYGYTF
>TRBD1|-|TRBJ1-2|TRBV9
TGTGCCAGCAGCACAGGGGAAAAGAATGGCTACACCTTC
CASSTGEKNGYTF
>TRBD1|-|TRBJ2-3|TRBV19
TGTGCCAGTAGTAGGAGACAGGGGGCAACAGATACGCAGTATTTT
CASSRRQGATDTQYF
>-|once|TRBJ2-5|TRBV7-2
TGTGCCAGCAGCTTAGGTCGAGAGACCCAGTACTTC
CASSLGRETQYF
>-|-|TRBJ1-6|TRBV27
TGTGCCAGCAGTACCCTGTTGGGACTGGCCTCACCCCTCCACTTT
CASSTLLGLASPLHF
>TRBD1|-|TRBJ1-6|TRBV27
TGTGCCAGCAGTTTAGAGGGGGCGAGCTCCTATAATTCACCCCTCCACTTT
CASSLEGASSYNSPLHF
>-|-|TRBJ1-5|TRBV3-1/TRBV3-2
TGTGCCAGCAGCCAGACAAACAATCAGCCCCAGCATTTT
CASSQTNNQPQHF
>TRBD1|-|TRBJ1-2|TRBV6-6
TGTGCCAGTTTCACCTCCCGGGACCCAGGGGGCCATGGCTACACCTTC
CASFTSRDPGGHGYTF
>-|-|TRBJ1-2|TRBV5-1
TGCGCCAGCAGCCCCGATTCACAGCATGGCTACACCTTC
CASSPDSQHGYTF
>-|once|TRBJ1-5|TRBV23-1
TGCGCCAGCAGTCAATGTCGGGGGGCCCGCAATCAGCCCCAGCATTTT
CASSQCRGARNQPQHF
>TRBD1|-|TRBJ2-5|TRBV5-4
TGTGCCAGCAGCTTGGCCAGGACAGGGGGAGAGACCCAGTACTTC
CASSLARTGGETQYF
>TRBD1|many|TRBJ1-6|TRBV4-2
TGTGCCAGCAGCGGGGCAGGGGGTAATTCACCCCTCCACTTT
CASSGAGGNSPLHF
>-|-|TRBJ1-5|TRBV6-5
TGTGCCAGCTCCGCGACAGTGCTTAGCAATCAGCCCCAGCATTTT
CASSATVLSNQPQHF
>-|-|TRBJ1-5|TRBV6-1
TGTGCCAGCAGTGAAGAGGGGGGGCGTGGGAGGGACCTTTATAGCAATCAGCCCCAGCATTTT
CASSEEGGRGRDLYSNQPQHF
>-|-|TRBJ1-1|TRBV2
TGTGCCAGCGTCCCGGTGAACACTGAAGCTTTCTTT
CASVPVNTEAFF
>-|-|TRBJ1-1|TRBV12-5
TGTGCTAGTGGTGCGAGTTCCACTGAAGCTTTCTTT
CASGASSTEAFF
>-|-|TRBJ1-5|TRBV6-1
TGTGCCAGCAGTGCAGCCTGGGCCCGTCAGCCCCAGCATTTT
CASSAAWARQPQHF
>-|-|TRBJ2-1|TRBV12-5
TGTGCATCGGGGGGCACTAGCAATGAGCAGTTCTTC
CASGGTSNEQFF
>-|-|TRBJ1-3|TRBV30
TGTGCCTGGGCCCCCGGGTTTAACACCATATATTTT
CAWAPGFNTIYF
>TRBD2|-|TRBJ2-5|TRBV3-1/TRBV3-2
TGTGCCAGCAGCCAAGAAGTAGGGACTAGCGGAGCGAAGACCCAGTACTTC
CASSQEVGTSGAKTQYF
>-|-|TRBJ1-2|TRBV3-1/TRBV3-2
TGTGCCAGCAGCCAGGCGGCGGGAGAAGCTAACTATGGCTACACCTTC
CASSQAAGEANYGYTF
>TRBD1|-|TRBJ1-3|TRBV5-1
TGCGCCAGCAGCCCCTTGGACAGGGGCCCTGGAAACACCATATATTTT
CASSPLDRGPGNTIYF
>-|-|TRBJ2-7|TRBV3-1/TRBV3-2
TGTGCCAGCAGCCAAGTTGTCAGCGAGCAGTACTTC
CASSQVVSEQYF
>-|once|TRBJ1-2|TRBV12-1
TGTGCCAGGAATCCCCGGGGGGTCCGATCGGCCTACACCTTC
CARNPRGVRSAYTF
>-|-|TRBJ1-4|TRBV7-6
TGTGCCAGCAGCTTAGAGGCCAGCGGCGAAAAACTGTTTTTT
CASSLEASGEKLFF
>-|once|TRBJ2-7|TRBV24-1
TGTGCCACCAGTGATTTGCAAGGGGGAAAATGCTACGAGCAGTACTTC
CATSDLQGGKCYEQYF
>-|-|TRBJ2-6|TRBV2
TGTGCCAGCAGGGCCAGGACTCAGTCTGGGGCCAACGTCCTGACTTTC
CASRARTQSGANVLTF
>TRBD1|-|TRBJ2-7|TRBV19
TGTGCCAGTAGTTGGGGACAGAACTACGAGCAGTACTTC
CASSWGQNYEQYF
>-|-|TRBJ2-1|TRBV25-1
TGTGCCAGCAGTGGGACAGTCTCCTACAATGAGCAGTTCTTC
CASSGTVSYNEQFF
>TRBD2|once|TRBJ2-1|TRBV19
TGTGCCAGTAGCATCCTCCGGACTAGCGGGGGGGCTCATGAGCAGTTCTTC
CASSILRTSGGAHEQFF
>TRBD1|-|TRBJ1-2|TRBV25-1
TGTGCCAGCAGTGGAAACAGGGGTGGGTACACCTTC
CASSGNRGGYTF
>-|-|TRBJ2-7|TRBV10-3
TGTGCCATCAGTGAGTACCCGGGGGAGCAGTACTTC
CAISEYPGEQYF